One sample yielded the 24 T cell receptor beta chains listed below, sequenced in a study of blood T cells in healthy people across ages (dated by TCRdb to between 2014 and 2016). Libraries came from 5' RACE. Sequencing was performed on an Illumina HiSeq 2500. A second PCR of about 7 to 12 cycles was run with a J-beta primer mix and a sample-barcoded 5' primer. Through fastp at Q25 and MiXCR, TCRdb rebuilt clones from the public reads, retaining in-frame beta chains. Entries that share a CDR3 protein sequence are merged under the most common genes and DNA. The sample contains hundreds of thousands of distinct CDR3 sequences, about 55% of them found a single time. The ten largest clones capture roughly two fifths of the sample. The sequenced sample consisted of blood. The receptors stem from a man older than 75 in good health.

The V call is TRBV20-1, the J call TRBJ2-7, with TRBD2 identical over 9 bases. The V segment lost 6 bases and the J segment 1 base; nucleotides outside the gene matches: 10. The CDR3 has 15 residues. Germline V CDR1 and CDR2: DFQATT, SNEGSKA (reference sequence). The CDR3 here is CSAESPLAGSYEQYF. Here the CDR3 DNA reads TGCAGTGCCGAGAGCCCCCTAGCGGGGTCCTACGAGCAGTACTTC.

The chain joins TRBV24-1 to TRBJ2-5; 10 bases are a match to TRBD2. Germline CDR1 reads KGHDR; CDR2 reads SFDVKD. Losses at the gene ends were 4 bases for V and 1 base for J; bases not matched to a gene: 2. The CDR3 spans 15 residues. In DNA form, the CDR3 reads TGTGCCACCAGTGACCGGACTAGCGGCCAAGAGACCCAGTACTTC. Amino acids: CATSDRTSGQETQYF.

The chain's CDR3 is CSAQAGTGVMDTQYF. The CDR3 bases are TGCAGTGCCCAGGCCGGGACAGGGGTAATGGATACGCAGTATTTT. This chain uses TRBV20-1 with TRBJ2-3; TRBD1 agrees at 10 bases. Germline V gene data show CDR1 as DFQATT and CDR2 as SNEGSKA (reference sequence). The CDR3 has 15 amino acids. With V trimmed by 6 bases and J by 6 bases, 12 bases remained unmatched.

Only a few counts were recorded for this clonotype. This chain connects TRBV29-1 to TRBJ2-1, with 12 bases identical to TRBD2. Germline values: CDR1 SQVTM, CDR2 ANQGSEA. The ends lost 4 bases at V and 4 bases at J; junction bases unmatched: 5. The CDR3 is 15 residues long. The CDR3 loop reads CSVVGTSGPYNEQFF. DNA for the CDR3: TGCAGCGTTGTAGGGACTAGCGGGCCTTACAATGAGCAGTTCTTC.

This rearrangement joins TRBV3-1 to TRBJ2-1; 10 bases are a match to TRBD2. J gave up 8 bases and V 4 bases, and 8 bases lay outside the gene matches. Germline V CDR1 and CDR2: LGHDT, YNNKEL (reference sequence). CDR3 length: 15 residues. The CDR3 here is CASSPIRLAGYEQFF. The CDR3 coding sequence is TGTGCCAGCAGCCCTATTAGACTAGCGGGCTATGAGCAGTTCTTC.

The chain uses TRBV10-3 and TRBJ2-7; D gene ambiguous. Germline lookup yields CDR1 ENHRY and CDR2 SYGVKD. Trimming pared 4 bases from V and 6 bases from J, leaving 7 bases between. The CDR3 loop spans 11 amino acids. The CDR3 sequence: CAISGGVEQYF. The CDR3 coding sequence is TGTGCCATCAGTGGAGGTGTCGAGCAGTACTTC.

This clonotype appeared once. The V and J genes are TRBV10-3 and TRBJ1-2, with 7 bases aligning to TRBD1. Looked up from germline, CDR1 is ENHRY and CDR2 is SYGVKD. The length of the CDR3 is 13 residues. V lost 3 bases and J lost 7; bases outside the gene matches: 5. This CDR3 reads CAISDGTEGGYTF. CDR3 bases: TGTGCCATCAGTGATGGGACAGAAGGTGGCTACACCTTC.

The chain joins TRBV9 to TRBJ1-2; 7 bases are shared with TRBD1. V was clipped by 1 base and J by 5 bases; unmatched bases: 14. The germline V gene encodes CDR1 SGDLS and CDR2 YYNGEE. There are 17 residues in the CDR3. The CDR3 loop is CASSVIPGQVAQYGYTF. The CDR3 DNA follows: TGTGCCAGCAGCGTAATCCCCGGACAGGTTGCCCAGTATGGCTACACCTTC. Looking up the rest from reference TRBV9 and TRBJ1-2 gives the full variable domain: DSGVTQTPKHLITATGQRVTLRCSPRSGDLSVYWYQQSLDQGLQFLIQYYNGEERAKGNILERFSAQQFPDLHSELNLSSLELGDSALYFCASSVIPGQVAQYGYTFGSGTRLTVV.

This clonotype was counted between two and nine times. The chain employs TRBV12-3 or TRBV12-4 and TRBJ2-7; 14 nucleotides align to TRBD2. V shed 7 bases and J 7 bases; nucleotides not matched to a gene: 9. The CDR3 runs 15 residues. Written as DNA, the CDR3 is TGTGCCAGCACAATCGGGACTAGCGGGAGATGGGAGCAGTACTTC. Translated, it gives CASTIGTSGRWEQYF.

The chain recombines TRBV20-1 with TRBJ2-3, with a weak D call TRBD2 (6 bases). V was trimmed by 5 bases and J by 14 bases, leaving 14 bases between them. This CDR3 region has 10 residues. Per germline, CDR1 DFQATT and CDR2 SNEGSKA (reference sequence). This chain's CDR3 is CSASGRDAYF. Written as DNA, the CDR3 is TGCAGTGCTTCAGGGCGGGACGCGTATTTT.

This clonotype was detected a few times. This rearrangement joins TRBV5-1 to TRBJ1-5, with TRBD1 matching over 8 bases. V dropped 5 bases and J dropped 1; count of bases not matched to a gene: 5. The CDR3 runs to 15 residues. Germline V gives CDR1 SGHRS, CDR2 YFSETQ. In nucleotides, the CDR3 is TGCGCCAGCAGGGAGAGACAGGGGAGCAATCAGCCCCAGCATTTT. The encoded protein is CASRERQGSNQPQHF. The complete variable domain, with remaining parts taken from reference TRBV5-1 and TRBJ1-5, reads KAGVTQTPRYLIKTRGQQVTLSCSPISGHRSVSWYQQTPGQGLQFLFEYFSETQRNKGNFPGRFSGRQFSNSRSEMNVSTLELGDSALYLCASRERQGSNQPQHFGDGTRLSIL.

The chain links TRBV3-1 to TRBJ1-2, with TRBD1 matching 9 bases. This CDR3 contains 15 residues. J gave up 1 base and V 4 bases, and 4 bases lay outside the gene matches. In germline, CDR1 is LGHDT, CDR2 YNNKEL (reference sequence). The CDR3 bases are TGTGCCAGCAGCCCTTGGGACAGGGATAACTATGGCTACACCTTC. Encoded protein: CASSPWDRDNYGYTF. The full variable domain, completed using reference TRBV3-1 and TRBJ1-2, is DTAVSQTPKYLVTQMGNDKSIKCEQNLGHDTMYWYKQDSKKFLKIMFSYNNKELIINETVPNRFSPKSPDKAHLNLHINSLELGDSAVYFCASSPWDRDNYGYTFGSGTRLTVV.

This clonotype was detected only a few times. This rearrangement joins TRBV20-1 to TRBJ2-7; D possibly corresponds to TRBD2 (7 bases). V was trimmed by 2 bases and J by 0 bases, leaving 14 bases between them. The CDR3 has 15 residues. The germline CDR1 and CDR2 sequences are DFQATT and SNEGSKA (reference sequence). CDR3 coding DNA: TGCAGTGCTAGAAAGGGGGGGGGGTTCTCCTACGAGCAGTACTTC. It is translated as CSARKGGGFSYEQYF.

CDR3 bases: TGTGCCAGCAGTGAACCGGGACTAGCAAGTAGAGACGCGTATTTT. Translating it yields CASSEPGLASRDAYF. The chain has TRBV6-1 and TRBJ2-3; the match to TRBD2 covers 9 bases. The junction had 14 bases not matched to a gene; V was cut back by 2 bases and J by 14 bases. The CDR3 extends over 15 amino acids. In germline, CDR1 is MNHNS, CDR2 SASEGT.

The sample holds a few counts of this clonotype. V usage is TRBV18 and J usage is TRBJ2-7; D unresolved. This CDR3 comprises 14 residues. Trimming stripped 3 bases from V and 0 bases from J, with 9 bases between. Germline values: CDR1 KGHSH, CDR2 LQKENI. The CDR3 DNA sequence: TGTGCCAGCTCACCCCTTGTCGGCTCCTACGAGCAGTACTTC. Its translation is CASSPLVGSYEQYF.

This clonotype was found a few times. The CDR3: CASSESVLTDNQPQHF. CDR3 sequence (DNA): TGCGCCAGCAGTGAGTCGGTACTTACAGATAATCAGCCCCAGCATTTT. The chain couples TRBV10-2 to TRBJ1-5; no definite D call. The CDR3 extends over 16 amino acids. Trimming shortened V by 0 bases and J by 4 bases, and 13 bases separated the two germline ends. Germline V gives CDR1 WSHSY, CDR2 SAAADI.

This clonotype turned up a few times. This sequence joins TRBV7-9 and TRBJ2-7, with TRBD2 matching over 9 bases. Trimming removed 1 base from V and 10 bases from J; junction bases left unmatched: 5. Germline CDR1 reads SEHNR; CDR2 reads FQNEAQ (reference sequence). The CDR3 runs to 13 residues. CDR3 sequence: CASSLDGTSRQYF. The CDR3 bases are TGTGCCAGCAGCTTAGATGGGACTAGCCGTCAGTACTTC. Using reference TRBV7-9 and TRBJ2-7 for the parts outside the CDR3, the full variable domain is DTGVSQNPRHKITKRGQNVTFRCDPISEHNRLYWYRQTLGQGPEFLTYFQNEAQLEKSRLLSDRFSAERPKGSFSTLEIQRTEQGDSAMYLCASSLDGTSRQYFGPGTRLTVT.

This clonotype was found a few times. The CDR3 loop is CSVTSSFLYDTEAFF. CDR3 DNA sequence: TGCAGCGTAACGTCATCGTTCCTTTACGACACTGAAGCTTTCTTT. The chain employs TRBV29-1 and TRBJ1-1; D is uncertain. This CDR3 contains 15 residues. Germline CDR1 and CDR2: SQVTM and ANQGSEA. Trimming removed 6 bases from V and 3 bases from J, with 20 bases in between.

This clonotype came up a few times. The chain is built from TRBV6-6 and TRBJ2-4; the D gene could be TRBD1 or TRBD2 (5 bases each). The J call may be wrong; the DNA end is better matched by TRBJ2-5. CDR1 is MNHNY and CDR2 is SVGAGI in the germline V gene (reference sequence). This CDR3 is 14 amino acids long. CDR3 coding DNA: TGTGCCAGCACCCGACGTGGGGGCCAAGAGACCCAGTACTTC. This sequence encodes CASTRRGGQETQYF.

The chain carries TRBV3-1 and TRBJ2-7; no firm D call. Germline V CDR1 and CDR2: LGHDT, YNNKEL (reference sequence). This CDR3 spans 15 amino acids. The V end was cut by 1 base, the J end by 1 base, with 11 bases between. DNA of the CDR3: TGTGCCAGCAGCCAAGGCATCAGCGTATCCTACGAGCAGTACTTC. This codes for CASSQGISVSYEQYF.

The gene calls are TRBV3-1 and TRBJ1-2, with 7 bases fitting TRBD1. Looked up from germline, CDR1 is LGHDT and CDR2 is YNNKEL (reference sequence). J lost 6 bases, V lost 3 bases, and 7 bases had no gene match. This CDR3 region has 14 residues. The CDR3 DNA sequence: TGTGCCAGCAGCCAGGAAAACAGGGGCGATGGCTACACCTTC. It specifies CASSQENRGDGYTF.

The rearrangement uses TRBV3-1 and TRBJ1-2; the D is unclear. Trimming stripped 2 bases from V and 1 base from J, with 8 bases between. This CDR3 comprises 14 residues. Germline-derived CDR1 and CDR2 are LGHDT and YNNKEL (reference sequence). The CDR3 loop reads CASSQNSDNYGYTF. The CDR3 region has the DNA TGTGCCAGCAGCCAAAACAGCGATAACTATGGCTACACCTTC.

The chain carries TRBV29-1 and TRBJ2-2, with D perhaps matching TRBD2 (6 bases). From germline, CDR1 is SQVTM and CDR2 ANQGSEA. V was shortened by 6 bases and J by 5 bases, with 13 bases between the two germline ends. The CDR3 has 13 residues. CDR3 nucleotides: TGCAGCGTGATCGCAGGGAGGACCGGGGAGCTGTTTTTT. Translating gives CSVIAGRTGELFF.

This clonotype was counted between two and nine times. The chain links TRBV3-1 to TRBJ2-1, with no clear D. The CDR3 sequence is 15 residues long. CDR1 is LGHDT, CDR2 YNNKEL, per germline (reference sequence). Trimming took off 0 bases at V and 6 bases at J, with 12 bases between the two ends. The CDR3: CASSQEQAKPNEQFF. The CDR3 DNA reads as TGTGCCAGCAGCCAAGAACAAGCGAAGCCCAATGAGCAGTTCTTC.